The present TCR beta chain was sequenced within a study of blood T cell repertoires in COVID-19. Losses at the gene ends were 0 bases for V and 5 bases for J; bases not matched to a gene: 4. The CDR3 runs to 14 residues. Germline assignment: CDR1 SGHKS and CDR2 YYEKEE (reference sequence). Measured with immunoSEQ multiplex PCR; TCRdb has only the in-frame clones, and not every one. The sample shows around 100,000 clones, roughly 87% of them seen only once. Input material: peripheral blood. V gene TRBV5-5 combines with J gene TRBJ2-5; TRBD2 matches at 7 bases. The sequence came from a human donor in a cohort sampled during active COVID-19. This CDR3 is CASSLGAGRETQYF. CDR3 DNA sequence: TGTGCCAGCAGCTTGGGGGCCGGGAGGGAGACCCAGTACTTC.